The 21 T cell receptor beta chains in this list originate from one sample, sequenced in a study of CD8 T cells in ankylosing spondylitis. No antigen has been assigned to these receptors. General study findings and limits: Blood from ankylosing spondylitis patients appeared to carry a characteristic eight-variant TCR beta motif.

TCRdb recomputed calls from the 5' RACE reads with MiXCR, one row per CDR3 protein. Here the sample spans just under 550,000 distinct CDR3 sequences, about an eighth being singletons. Sequences were obtained from blood, either unsorted or a sorted T cell fraction (not recorded which). All receptors derive from a male donor with ankylosing spondylitis.

This clonotype occurred a few times. This chain joins TRBV21-1 and TRBJ2-7; whether TRBD2, the table's D call, matches the DNA was not checked. TRBV21-1 is listed as a pseudogene. This CDR3 spans 19 amino acids. CDR3 sequence (DNA): TGTGCCAGCAGCAAAAGCCAAAGGATCCTCACTAGCGGGGAATACGAGCAGTACTTC. It yields the protein CASSKSQRILTSGEYEQYF.

The gene calls are TRBV11-2 and TRBJ2-2, with TRBD1 identical over 7 bases. The CDR3 spans 15 residues. The germline gives CDR1 SGHAT, CDR2 FQNNGV. Trimming removed 3 bases from V and 0 bases from J; junction bases left unmatched: 1. As DNA, the CDR3 is TGTGCCAGCAGCTTCGACAGGGCGAACACCGGGGAGCTGTTTTTT. Translated, it gives CASSFDRANTGELFF.

This sequence joins TRBV25-1 and TRBJ2-5; D might be TRBD1 (7 bases). The CDR3 sequence is 20 residues long. CDR1 and CDR2 (germline): MGHDK, SYGVNS. V was trimmed by 3 bases and J by 1 base, leaving 27 bases between them. The CDR3 region has the DNA TGTGCCAGCAGTGACCCCAAAAGCCTTACAGGGGACTCGTCCCAAGAGACCCAGTACTTC. Its protein is CASSDPKSLTGDSSQETQYF.

This chain connects TRBV7-9 to TRBJ2-1; possibly TRBD2 for D (6 bases). CDR3 length: 9 amino acids. Germline V gene sequence: CDR1 SEHNR, CDR2 FQNEAQ (reference sequence). V lost 11 bases and J lost 8, with 7 bases in between. CDR3 in amino acids: CAGEDEQFF. In DNA, the CDR3 is TGTGCCGGGGAGGATGAGCAGTTCTTC. The full variable domain, its missing parts supplied by reference TRBV7-9 and TRBJ2-1, is DTGVSQNPRHKITKRGQNVTFRCDPISEHNRLYWYRQTLGQGPEFLTYFQNEAQLEKSRLLSDRFSAERPKGSFSTLEIQRTEQGDSAMYLCAGEDEQFFGPGTRLTVL.

V usage is TRBV18 and J usage is TRBJ1-2; 10 bases map to TRBD1. This CDR3 contains 13 residues. Unmatched junction bases numbered 1, after V lost 3 bases and J lost 6 bases. CDR1 is KGHSH, CDR2 LQKENI, per germline. CDR3 loop: CASSPGQGDGYTF. CDR3 in DNA: TGTGCCAGCTCACCCGGACAGGGGGATGGCTACACCTTC.

V and J are TRBV15 and TRBJ2-1; possible D gene TRBD2, 5 bases. Trimming left V 3 bases short and J 2 bases short, with 14 bases between. CDR1 and CDR2 from the germline V gene are LNHNV and YYDKDF (reference sequence). CDR3 length: 16 residues. CDR3 sequence reads: CATSRRVSRTYNEQFF. The CDR3 region has the DNA TGTGCCACCAGCAGGAGGGTCTCTCGGACCTACAATGAGCAGTTCTTC.

This chain links TRBV29-1 with TRBJ1-3; weak D call: TRBD1 (5 bases). V lost 1 base, J lost 2 bases, and 12 bases lay in between. Germline V gives CDR1 SQVTM, CDR2 ANQGSEA. There are 15 residues in the CDR3. The CDR3 sequence is CSVEAGRGAGNTIYF. The CDR3, as DNA: TGCAGCGTTGAAGCCGGGCGGGGGGCTGGAAACACCATATATTTT.

Points on this clonotype: This may come from a read error, since a much larger clone is one base off. The J gene is TRBJ2-5, the V gene TRBV7-9; no firm D call. Germline CDR1 reads SEHNR; CDR2 reads FQNEAQ (reference sequence). The CDR3 is made up of 13 amino acids. The CDR3 DNA reads as TGTGACAGCAGCTTCGAGTACGAGGAGACCCAGTACTTC. This codes for CDSSFEYEETQYF.

The table lists this clonotype with a few counts. The rearrangement uses TRBV28 and TRBJ1-1; unclear D gene. Trimming removed 2 bases from V and 0 bases from J, with 10 bases in between. The CDR3 is 15 residues long. CDR1 and CDR2 (germline): MDHEN, SYDVKM. The CDR3 sequence: CASSLRAGLNTEAFF. DNA for the CDR3: TGTGCCAGCAGTTTAAGGGCTGGGCTGAACACTGAAGCTTTCTTT.

This clonotype was counted a few times. One end of the junction does not line up with germline, which may come from a read error. The chain combines TRBV20-1 with TRBJ1-1; 7 nucleotides match TRBD1. Germline-derived CDR1 and CDR2 are DFQATT and SNEGSKA (reference sequence). The CDR3 spans 14 residues. In nucleotides, the CDR3 is TGCAGTGCGAGAGTCCCAGGGGGTGGCACTGAAGCTTTCTTT. It is translated as CSARVPGGGTEAFF.

This clonotype was seen many times. This chain uses TRBV12-3 or TRBV12-4 with TRBJ2-2; TRBD2 matches at 7 bases. This CDR3 is 15 amino acids long. The V and J ends lost 3 bases and 1 base, in that order; junction bases with no gene match: 2. The CDR3 coding sequence is TGTGCCAGCAGTTTGGGGGGGTTGAACACCGGGGAGCTGTTTTTT. This codes for CASSLGGLNTGELFF.

The genes are TRBV11-2 and TRBJ2-7; D remains ambiguous. Between the trimmed V and J ends, which lost 2 bases and 7 bases, there was a span of 12 bases. From germline, CDR1 is SGHAT and CDR2 FQNNGV. This CDR3 has 13 residues. The CDR3 spells CASSLSFLQEQYV. In DNA form, the CDR3 reads TGTGCCAGCAGCTTATCGTTTTTGCAGGAGCAGTACGTC.

This clonotype has a count of ten or more. The chain carries TRBV29-1 and TRBJ2-2, with 16 bases matching TRBD2. The V segment lost 3 bases and the J segment 1 base; nucleotides outside the gene matches: 2. Germline V lookup: CDR1 SQVTM, CDR2 ANQGSEA. The CDR3 has 17 amino acids. This chain's CDR3 is CSVDGTSGRGNTGELFF. The CDR3 coding sequence is TGCAGCGTTGACGGGACTAGCGGGAGGGGGAACACCGGGGAGCTGTTTTTT.

V and J are TRBV2 and TRBJ2-5; 8 bases map to TRBD1. V trimming: 4 bases; J trimming: 0 bases; junction bases outside the gene matches: 7. CDR1 and CDR2 from the germline V gene are SNHLY and FYNNEI. The CDR3 spans 16 residues. CDR3 nucleotides: TGTGCCAGCAGTGCCGGGACAGGCCTGTACCAAGAGACCCAGTACTTC. Translation: CASSAGTGLYQETQYF.

V gene TRBV12-3 or TRBV12-4 combines with J gene TRBJ2-2; D gene unclear. V lost 6 bases, J lost 6 bases, and 11 bases lay in between. The CDR3 runs to 13 residues. The CDR3 DNA follows: TGTGCCAGCAGCACCTCTGAAGCCGGGGAGCTGTTTTTT. Translation: CASSTSEAGELFF.

DNA for the CDR3: TGTGCCAGCAGCCCAGGGGGTAGTGTCACTGAAGCTTTCTTT. Protein sequence: CASSPGGSVTEAFF. The V and J genes are TRBV7-2 and TRBJ1-1, with 7 bases identical to TRBD1. Germline CDR1 is SGHTA and CDR2 is FQGNSA. CDR3 length: 14 amino acids. The J segment lost 4 bases and the V segment lost 5 bases, leaving 7 bases of the junction unmatched.

V is TRBV7-2 and J is TRBJ1-2; 7 bases are shared with TRBD1. The V gene's germline CDR1 is SGHTA and CDR2 FQGNSA. The length of the CDR3 is 15 residues. V dropped 1 base and J dropped 2; count of bases not matched to a gene: 4. CDR3 sequence (DNA): TGTGCCAGCAGCTTAGTAACAGGGGCAAACTATGGCTACACCTTC. Its translation is CASSLVTGANYGYTF.

The genes are TRBV29-1 and TRBJ1-2; D possibly corresponds to TRBD1 (5 bases). CDR3 size: 15 residues. Germline assignment: CDR1 SQVTM and CDR2 ANQGSEA. V lost 4 bases to trimming and J lost 6 bases, with 21 bases between them. The CDR3 loop is CSVVGREGPGDGYTF. The CDR3 DNA follows: TGCAGCGTTGTGGGCAGGGAGGGCCCGGGGGATGGCTACACCTTC.

This clonotype was observed a handful of times. The CDR3 sequence: CASGLGQGVSPLHF. The CDR3 region has the DNA TGTGCTAGTGGTTTAGGTCAGGGGGTCTCACCCCTCCACTTT. The chain carries TRBV12-5 and TRBJ1-6; 7 nucleotides align to TRBD1. Germline V gene lookup returns CDR1 LGHNT and CDR2 FRNRAP. The V gene end was trimmed by 3 bases and the J gene end by 10 bases; junction bases not matched to a gene: 6. CDR3 length: 14 amino acids.

This clonotype was counted only a few times. The chain uses TRBV20-1 and TRBJ2-1, with 12 bases that match TRBD2. J was trimmed by 8 bases and V by 6 bases; bases with no gene match: 8. The CDR3 consists of 14 residues. Germline lookup yields CDR1 DFQATT and CDR2 SNEGSKA (reference sequence). The CDR3 DNA follows: TGCAGTGCGGCCGGACTAGCGGGAAGCGATGAGCAGTTCTTC. Protein: CSAAGLAGSDEQFF.

This chain connects TRBV20-1 to TRBJ2-4; D gene ambiguous. The CDR3 is 18 amino acids. Trimming stripped 3 bases from V and 0 bases from J, with 21 bases between. Germline-derived CDR1 and CDR2 are DFQATT and SNEGSKA (reference sequence). CDR3 bases: TGCAGTGCTAGGAGCTCCCGTGCGACCATAATAGCCAAAAACATTCAGTACTTC. Encoded protein: CSARSSRATIIAKNIQYF.